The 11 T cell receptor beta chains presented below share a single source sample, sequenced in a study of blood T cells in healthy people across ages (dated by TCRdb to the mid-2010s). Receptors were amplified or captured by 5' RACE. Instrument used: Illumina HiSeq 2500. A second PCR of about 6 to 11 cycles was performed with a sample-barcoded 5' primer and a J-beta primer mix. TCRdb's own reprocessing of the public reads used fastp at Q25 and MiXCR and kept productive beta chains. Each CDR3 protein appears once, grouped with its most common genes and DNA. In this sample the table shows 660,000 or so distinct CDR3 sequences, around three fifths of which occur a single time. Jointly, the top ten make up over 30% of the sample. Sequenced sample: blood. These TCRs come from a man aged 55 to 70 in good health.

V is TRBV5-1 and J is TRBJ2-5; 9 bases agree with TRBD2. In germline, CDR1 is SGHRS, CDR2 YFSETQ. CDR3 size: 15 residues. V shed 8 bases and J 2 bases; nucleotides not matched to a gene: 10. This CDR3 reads CASAWASGAQETQYF. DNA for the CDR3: TGCGCCAGTGCCTGGGCTAGCGGGGCACAAGAGACCCAGTACTTC.

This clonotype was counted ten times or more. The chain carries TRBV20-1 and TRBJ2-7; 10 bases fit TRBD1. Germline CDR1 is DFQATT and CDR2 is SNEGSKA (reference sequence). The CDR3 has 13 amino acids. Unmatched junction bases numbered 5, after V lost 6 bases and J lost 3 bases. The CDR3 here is CSAPDRGSYEQYF. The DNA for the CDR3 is TGCAGTGCCCCGGACAGGGGGAGCTACGAGCAGTACTTC.

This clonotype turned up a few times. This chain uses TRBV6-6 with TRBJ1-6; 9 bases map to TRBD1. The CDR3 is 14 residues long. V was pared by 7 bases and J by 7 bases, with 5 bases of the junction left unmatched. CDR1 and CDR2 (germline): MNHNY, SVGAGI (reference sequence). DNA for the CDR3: TGTGCCAGCACGGACAGGGGAGGAAATTCACCCCTCCACTTT. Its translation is CASTDRGGNSPLHF.

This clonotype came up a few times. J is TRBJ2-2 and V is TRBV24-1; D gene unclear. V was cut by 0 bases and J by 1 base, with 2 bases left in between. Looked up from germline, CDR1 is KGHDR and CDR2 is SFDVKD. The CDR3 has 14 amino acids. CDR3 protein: CATSDLKNTGELFF. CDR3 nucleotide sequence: TGTGCCACCAGTGATTTGAAGAACACCGGGGAGCTGTTTTTT.

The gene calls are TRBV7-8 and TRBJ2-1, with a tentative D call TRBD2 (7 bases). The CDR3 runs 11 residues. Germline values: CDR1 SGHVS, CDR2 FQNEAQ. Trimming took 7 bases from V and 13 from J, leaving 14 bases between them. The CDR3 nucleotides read TGTGCCAGCACGGGGGGCCATCTTCAGTTCTTC. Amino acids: CASTGGHLQFF.

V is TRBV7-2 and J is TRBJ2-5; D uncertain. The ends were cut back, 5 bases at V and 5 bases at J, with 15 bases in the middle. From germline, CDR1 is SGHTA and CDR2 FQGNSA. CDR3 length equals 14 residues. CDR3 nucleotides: TGTGCCAGCAGCCCCAGCCTGGCTGCCGAGACCCAGTACTTC. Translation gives CASSPSLAAETQYF.

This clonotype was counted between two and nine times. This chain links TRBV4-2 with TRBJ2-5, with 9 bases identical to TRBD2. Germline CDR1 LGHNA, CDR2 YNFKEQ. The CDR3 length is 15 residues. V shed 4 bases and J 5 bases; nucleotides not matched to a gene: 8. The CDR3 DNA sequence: TGTGCCAGCAGCCGGGCTCGACTAGCGGATGAGACCCAGTACTTC. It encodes CASSRARLADETQYF.

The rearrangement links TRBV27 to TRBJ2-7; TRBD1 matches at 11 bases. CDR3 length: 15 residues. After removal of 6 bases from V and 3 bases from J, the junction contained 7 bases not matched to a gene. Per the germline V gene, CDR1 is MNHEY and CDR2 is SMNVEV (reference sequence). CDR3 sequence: CASSHSGTGGYEQYF. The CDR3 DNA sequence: TGTGCCAGCAGCCATTCCGGGACAGGGGGCTACGAGCAGTACTTC.

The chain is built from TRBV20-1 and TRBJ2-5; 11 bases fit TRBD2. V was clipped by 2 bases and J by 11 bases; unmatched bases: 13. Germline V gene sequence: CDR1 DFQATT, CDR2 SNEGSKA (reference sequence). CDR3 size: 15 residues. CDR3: CSARRLAGGNNEQYF. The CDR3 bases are TGCAGTGCTAGAAGGCTAGCGGGGGGCAACAATGAGCAGTACTTC.

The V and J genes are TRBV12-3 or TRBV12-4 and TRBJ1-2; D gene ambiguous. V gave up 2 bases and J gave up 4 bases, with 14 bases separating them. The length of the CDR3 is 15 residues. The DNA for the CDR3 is TGTGCCAGCAGTTTAAATATAAATCCAAGCTATGGCTACACCTTC. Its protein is CASSLNINPSYGYTF.

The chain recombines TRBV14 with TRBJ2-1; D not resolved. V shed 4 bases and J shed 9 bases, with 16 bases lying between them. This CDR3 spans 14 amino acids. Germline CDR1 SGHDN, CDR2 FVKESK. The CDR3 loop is CASSRDLSSREQFF. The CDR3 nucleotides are TGTGCCAGCAGCCGAGACTTGTCTTCGCGTGAGCAGTTCTTC.